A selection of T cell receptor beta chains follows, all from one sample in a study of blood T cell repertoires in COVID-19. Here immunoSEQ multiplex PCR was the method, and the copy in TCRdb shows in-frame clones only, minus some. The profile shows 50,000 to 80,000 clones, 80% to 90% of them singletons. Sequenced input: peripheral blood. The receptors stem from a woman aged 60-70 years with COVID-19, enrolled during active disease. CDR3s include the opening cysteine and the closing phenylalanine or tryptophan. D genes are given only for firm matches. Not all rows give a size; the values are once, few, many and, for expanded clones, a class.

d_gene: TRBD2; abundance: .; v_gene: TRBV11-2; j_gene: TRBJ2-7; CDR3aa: CASSFGLAASYEQYF; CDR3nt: TGTGCCAGCAGCTTTGGACTAGCGGCCTCCTACGAGCAGTACTTC
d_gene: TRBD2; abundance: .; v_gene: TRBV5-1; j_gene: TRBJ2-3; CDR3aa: CASSLPRGSTDTQYF; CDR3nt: TGCGCCAGCAGCTTACCTCGCGGGAGTACAGATACGCAGTATTTT
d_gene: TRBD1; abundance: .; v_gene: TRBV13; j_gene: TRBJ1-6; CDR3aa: CASSFTGGNSPLHF; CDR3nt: TGTGCCAGCAGCTTCACAGGGGGTAATTCACCCCTCCACTTT
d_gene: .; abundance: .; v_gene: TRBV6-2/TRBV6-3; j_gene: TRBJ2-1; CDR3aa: CASSWGLYNEQFF; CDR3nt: TGTGCCAGCAGTTGGGGGCTCTACAATGAGCAGTTCTTC
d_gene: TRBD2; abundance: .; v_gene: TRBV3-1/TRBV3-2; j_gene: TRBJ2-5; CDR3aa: CASSSGTSGSHQETQYF; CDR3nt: TGTGCCAGCAGCTCCGGGACTAGCGGGAGTCACCAAGAGACCCAGTACTTC
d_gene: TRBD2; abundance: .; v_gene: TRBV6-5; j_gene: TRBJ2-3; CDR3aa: CASSPGLAGTQYF; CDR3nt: TGTGCCAGCAGTCCGGGACTAGCTGGTACGCAGTATTTT
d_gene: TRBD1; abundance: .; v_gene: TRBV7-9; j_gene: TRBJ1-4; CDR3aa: CASSIFKDGQGPDEKLFF; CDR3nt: TGTGCCAGCAGCATATTCAAAGACGGACAGGGGCCTGATGAAAAACTGTTTTTT
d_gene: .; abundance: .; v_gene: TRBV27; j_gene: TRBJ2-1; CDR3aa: CASSARQHSYNEQFF; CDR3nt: TGTGCCAGCAGTGCGAGACAGCACTCCTACAATGAGCAGTTCTTC
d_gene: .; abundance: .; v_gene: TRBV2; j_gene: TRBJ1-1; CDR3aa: CASRPQTEAFF; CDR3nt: TGTGCCAGCAGACCCCAGACTGAAGCTTTCTTT
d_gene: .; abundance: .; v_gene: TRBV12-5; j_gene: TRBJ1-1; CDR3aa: CASGLGSSGNTEAFF; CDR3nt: TGTGCTAGTGGTTTGGGGAGCAGCGGTAACACTGAAGCTTTCTTT
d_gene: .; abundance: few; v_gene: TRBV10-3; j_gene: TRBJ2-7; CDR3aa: CAISEGAGPYEQYF; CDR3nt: TGTGCCATCAGTGAAGGGGCAGGCCCCTACGAGCAGTACTTC
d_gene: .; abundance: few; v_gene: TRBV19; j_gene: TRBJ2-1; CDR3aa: CASSITGDHNEQFF; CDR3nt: TGTGCCAGTAGTATAACGGGAGATCACAATGAGCAGTTCTTC
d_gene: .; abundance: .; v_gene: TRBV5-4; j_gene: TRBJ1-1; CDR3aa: CANSRHLENTEAFF; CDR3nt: TGTGCCAACTCCAGACATTTGGAGAACACTGAAGCTTTCTTT
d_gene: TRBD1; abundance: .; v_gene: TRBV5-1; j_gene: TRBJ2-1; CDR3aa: CASSFYGTGYNEQFF; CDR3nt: TGCGCCAGCAGCTTTTACGGGACAGGGTACAATGAGCAGTTCTTC
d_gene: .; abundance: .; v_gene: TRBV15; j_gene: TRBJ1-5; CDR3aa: CATSRGRQNQPQHF; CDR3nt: TGTGCCACCAGCAGAGGTCGACAGAATCAGCCCCAGCATTTT
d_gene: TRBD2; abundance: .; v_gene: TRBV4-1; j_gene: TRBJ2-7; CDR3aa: CASSHTSGEGEQYF; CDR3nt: TGCGCCAGCAGCCACACTAGCGGGGAGGGCGAGCAGTACTTC
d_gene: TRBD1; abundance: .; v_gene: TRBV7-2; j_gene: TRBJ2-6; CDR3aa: CASSLWGQTSGANVLTF; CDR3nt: TGTGCCAGCAGCTTATGGGGACAGACCTCTGGGGCCAACGTCCTGACTTTC
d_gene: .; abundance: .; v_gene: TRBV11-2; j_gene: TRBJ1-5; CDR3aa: CASSLGHGGNQPQHF; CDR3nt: TGTGCCAGCAGCTTAGGGCATGGAGGGAATCAGCCCCAGCATTTT
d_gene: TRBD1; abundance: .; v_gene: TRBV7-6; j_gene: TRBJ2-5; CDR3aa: CASSLAPGQGSGETQYF; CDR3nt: TGTGCCAGCAGCTTAGCGCCGGGACAGGGGTCGGGGGAGACCCAGTACTTC
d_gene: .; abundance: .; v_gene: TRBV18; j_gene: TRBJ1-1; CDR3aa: CASSQGENTEAFF; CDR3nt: TGTGCCAGCTCACAGGGGGAAAACACTGAAGCTTTCTTT
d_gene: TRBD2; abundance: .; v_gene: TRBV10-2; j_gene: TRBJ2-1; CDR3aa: CASSHEASGGPVGYNEQFF; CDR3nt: TGCGCCAGCAGCCACGAGGCTAGCGGGGGCCCGGTGGGGTACAATGAGCAGTTCTTC
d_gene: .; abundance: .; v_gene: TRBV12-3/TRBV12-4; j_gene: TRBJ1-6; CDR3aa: CASSWEGTSPLHF; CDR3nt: TGTGCCAGCAGCTGGGAGGGTACTTCACCCCTCCACTTT
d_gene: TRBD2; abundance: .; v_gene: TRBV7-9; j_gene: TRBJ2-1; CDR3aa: CASSWEGRQSLDEQFF; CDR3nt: TGTGCCAGCAGCTGGGAGGGCAGGCAATCCCTAGATGAGCAGTTCTTC
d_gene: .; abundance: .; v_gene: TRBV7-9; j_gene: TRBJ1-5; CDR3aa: CASSLMASNQPQHF; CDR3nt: TGTGCCAGCAGCTTAATGGCCAGCAATCAGCCCCAGCATTTT
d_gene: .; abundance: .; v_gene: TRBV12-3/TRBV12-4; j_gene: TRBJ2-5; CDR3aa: CASSFGETQYF; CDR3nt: TGTGCCAGCAGTTTCGGAGAGACCCAGTACTTC
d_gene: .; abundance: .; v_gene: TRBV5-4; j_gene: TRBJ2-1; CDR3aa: CASSSAQTDYNEQFF; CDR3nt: TGTGCCAGCAGCTCAGCTCAGACAGACTACAATGAGCAGTTCTTC
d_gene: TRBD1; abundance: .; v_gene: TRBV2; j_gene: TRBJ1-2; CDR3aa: CASRGPTGDNYGYTF; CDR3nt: TGTGCCAGCAGGGGCCCTACAGGGGACAACTATGGCTACACCTTC
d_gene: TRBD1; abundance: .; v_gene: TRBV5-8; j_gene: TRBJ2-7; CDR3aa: CASSLTGAYEQYF; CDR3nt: TGTGCCAGCAGCTTGACAGGGGCCTACGAGCAGTACTTC
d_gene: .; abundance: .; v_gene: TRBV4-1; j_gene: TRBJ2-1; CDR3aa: CASSGLNNEQFF; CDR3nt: TGCGCCAGCAGCGGGCTCAACAATGAGCAGTTCTTC
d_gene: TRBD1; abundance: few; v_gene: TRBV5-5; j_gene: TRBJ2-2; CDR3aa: CASSVTGESTGELFF; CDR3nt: TGTGCCAGCAGCGTGACAGGGGAGAGCACCGGGGAGCTGTTTTTT
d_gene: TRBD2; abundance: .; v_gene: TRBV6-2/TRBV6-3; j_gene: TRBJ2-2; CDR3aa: CASRPTGTSGVVGELFF; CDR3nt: TGTGCCAGCAGACCTACCGGGACTAGCGGGGTGGTCGGGGAGCTGTTTTTT
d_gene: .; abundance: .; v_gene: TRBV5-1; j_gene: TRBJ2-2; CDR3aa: CASSLAGTKAGELFF; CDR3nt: TGCGCCAGCAGCTTGGCCGGGACAAAGGCCGGGGAGCTGTTTTTT
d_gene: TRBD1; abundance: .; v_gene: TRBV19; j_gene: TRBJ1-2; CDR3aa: CASSILGQLIESGGYTF; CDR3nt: TGTGCCAGTAGTATTTTGGGACAGCTTATCGAATCCGGCGGCTACACCTTC
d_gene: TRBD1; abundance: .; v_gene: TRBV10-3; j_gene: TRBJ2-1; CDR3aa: CAISADRASYNEQFF; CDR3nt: TGTGCCATCAGTGCGGACAGGGCCTCCTACAATGAGCAGTTCTTC
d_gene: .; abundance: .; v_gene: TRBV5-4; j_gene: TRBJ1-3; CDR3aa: CASSQGQNSGNTIYF; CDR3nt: TGTGCCAGCAGCCAAGGACAGAACTCTGGAAACACCATATATTTT
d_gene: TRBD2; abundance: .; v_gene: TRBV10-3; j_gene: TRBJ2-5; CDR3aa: CASAGGGLAGTQYF; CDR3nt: TGTGCCTCCGCGGGAGGGGGGCTAGCGGGGACCCAGTACTTC
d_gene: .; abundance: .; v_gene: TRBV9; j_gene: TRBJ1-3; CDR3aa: CASSVTGTVSSGNTIYF; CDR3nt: TGTGCCAGCAGCGTAACCGGGACTGTGAGCTCTGGAAACACCATATATTTT
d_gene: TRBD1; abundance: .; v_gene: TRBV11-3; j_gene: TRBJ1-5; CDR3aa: CASSFGRQGSRNQPQHF; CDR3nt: TGTGCCAGCAGCTTCGGGAGACAGGGCTCTCGCAATCAGCCCCAGCATTTT
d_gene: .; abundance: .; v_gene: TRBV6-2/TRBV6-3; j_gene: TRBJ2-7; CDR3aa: CASSYGGSANEQYF; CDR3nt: TGTGCCAGCAGTTACGGCGGGTCCGCAAACGAGCAGTACTTC
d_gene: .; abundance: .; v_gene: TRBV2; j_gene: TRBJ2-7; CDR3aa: CASSLDSDEQYF; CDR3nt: TGTGCCAGCAGCCTGGACAGTGACGAGCAGTACTTC
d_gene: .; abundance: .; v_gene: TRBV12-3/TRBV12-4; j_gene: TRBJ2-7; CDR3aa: CASSPLTSYEQYF; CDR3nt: TGTGCCAGCAGTCCGCTCACTTCCTACGAGCAGTACTTC
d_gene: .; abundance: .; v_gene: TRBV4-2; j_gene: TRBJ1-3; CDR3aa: CASSQALIQAGNTIYF; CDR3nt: TGTGCCAGCAGCCAAGCCCTTATACAGGCCGGAAACACCATATATTTT
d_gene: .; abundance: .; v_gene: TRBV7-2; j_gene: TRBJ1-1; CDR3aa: CASSFPGGGGGGTEAFF; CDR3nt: TGTGCCAGCAGCTTCCCTGGGGGAGGGGGAGGGGGCACTGAAGCTTTCTTT
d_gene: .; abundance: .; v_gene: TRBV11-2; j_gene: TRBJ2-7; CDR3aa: CASSLGDNYEQYF; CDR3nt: TGTGCCAGCAGCTTAGGGGACAACTACGAGCAGTACTTC
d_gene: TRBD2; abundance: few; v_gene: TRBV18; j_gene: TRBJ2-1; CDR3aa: CASSPPGLGSNEQFF; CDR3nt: TGTGCCAGCTCACCACCGGGACTAGGTAGCAATGAGCAGTTCTTC
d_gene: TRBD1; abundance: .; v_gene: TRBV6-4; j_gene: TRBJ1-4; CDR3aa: CASSGTGENEKLFF; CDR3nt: TGTGCCAGTTCCGGGACAGGTGAAAATGAAAAACTGTTTTTT
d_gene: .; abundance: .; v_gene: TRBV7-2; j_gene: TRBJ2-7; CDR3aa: CASSFGMGAREQYF; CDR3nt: TGTGCCAGCAGCTTTGGTATGGGGGCTAGGGAGCAGTACTTC
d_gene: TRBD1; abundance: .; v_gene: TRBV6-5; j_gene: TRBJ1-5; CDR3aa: CASRYDRGPNQPQHF; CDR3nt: TGTGCCAGCAGGTACGACAGGGGACCCAATCAGCCCCAGCATTTT
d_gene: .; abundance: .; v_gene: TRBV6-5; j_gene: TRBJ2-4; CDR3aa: CASRTGIAKNIQYF; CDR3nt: TGTGCCAGCAGGACCGGGATAGCCAAAAACATTCAGTACTTC
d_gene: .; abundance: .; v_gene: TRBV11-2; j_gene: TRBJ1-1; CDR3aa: CASSLVLGDTEAFF; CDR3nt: TGTGCCAGCAGCTTAGTGTTGGGCGACACTGAAGCTTTCTTT
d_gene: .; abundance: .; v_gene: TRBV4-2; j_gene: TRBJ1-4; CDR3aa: CASSHGQGGEKLFF; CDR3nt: TGTGCCAGCAGCCATGGTCAGGGTGGGGAAAAACTGTTTTTT
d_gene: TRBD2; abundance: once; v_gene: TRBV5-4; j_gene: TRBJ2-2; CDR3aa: CASSPVGGRGAGELFF; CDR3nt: TGTGCCAGCAGCCCCGTGGGCGGGAGGGGGGCCGGGGAGCTGTTTTTT
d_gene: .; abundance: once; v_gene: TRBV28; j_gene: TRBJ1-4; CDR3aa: CASSLQGGGEKLFF; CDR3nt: TGTGCCAGCAGCCTGCAGGGAGGAGGGGAAAAACTGTTTTTT
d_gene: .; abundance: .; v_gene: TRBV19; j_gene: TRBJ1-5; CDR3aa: CASSLDILQPQHF; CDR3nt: TGTGCCAGTAGTCTGGACATTCTTCAGCCCCAGCATTTT
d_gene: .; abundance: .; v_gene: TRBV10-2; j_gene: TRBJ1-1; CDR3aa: CASSDGRETEAFF; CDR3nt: TGCGCCAGCAGTGACGGACGGGAAACTGAAGCTTTCTTT